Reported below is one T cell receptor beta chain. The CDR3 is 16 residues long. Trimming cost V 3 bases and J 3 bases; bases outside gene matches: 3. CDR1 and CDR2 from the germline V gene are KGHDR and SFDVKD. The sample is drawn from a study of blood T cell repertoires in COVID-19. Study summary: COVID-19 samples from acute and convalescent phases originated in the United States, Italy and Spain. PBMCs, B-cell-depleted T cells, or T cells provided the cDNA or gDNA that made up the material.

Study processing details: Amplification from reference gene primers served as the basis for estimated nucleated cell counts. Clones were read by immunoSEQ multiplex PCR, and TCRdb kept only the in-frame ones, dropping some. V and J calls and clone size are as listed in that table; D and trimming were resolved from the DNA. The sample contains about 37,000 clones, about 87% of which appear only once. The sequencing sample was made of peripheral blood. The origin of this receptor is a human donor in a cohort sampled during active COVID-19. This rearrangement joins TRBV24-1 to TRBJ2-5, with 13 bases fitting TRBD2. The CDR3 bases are TGTGCCACCAGTGATCCCGGACTAGCGGGAGAAGAGACCCAGTACTTC. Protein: CATSDPGLAGEETQYF.